This TCR beta chain was recovered during a study of blood T cell repertoires in COVID-19. Libraries were prepared by immunoSEQ multiplex PCR; TCRdb keeps only in-frame clonotypes and omits some of them. The sample lists more than 200,000 clones, about nine tenths occurring once. CDR1 is SGHNT, CDR2 YENEEA, per germline. This CDR3 spans 15 amino acids. V lost 4 bases to trimming and J lost 1 base, with 11 bases between them. The TCR sequence derives from a woman aged 30 to 39 with acute COVID-19. The source material was PBMCs or T cells enriched from blood (not recorded which). This chain uses TRBV11-3 with TRBJ2-1; D ambiguous. As DNA, the CDR3 is TGTGCCAGCAGCTCCAACAGTGATTCCTACAATGAGCAGTTCTTC. It specifies CASSSNSDSYNEQFF.